The following is a TCR beta chain sequence with its context. Its antigen is not known. The data derive from a study of naive and memory T cell subsets. Study-wide findings and caveats: This RNA-based method may be sensitive to activation-related transcript changes.

J gave up 1 base and V 4 bases, and 5 bases lay outside the gene matches. Germline assignment: CDR1 SEHNR and CDR2 FQNEAQ (reference sequence). The CDR3 loop spans 16 amino acids. The SP2 primer and nested alpha and beta constant region primers amplified ligated cDNA in four rounds. Reverse transcription of blood and skin TCR RNA was primed at alpha and beta constant regions. TCRdb used MiXCR to reprocess the 5' RACE reads, holding one entry per CDR3 protein. The table includes roughly 48,000 distinct CDR3 sequences, 4.7% detected once. TCR cDNA received a 3' ligated oligonucleotide that carried a UMI. Adult healthy volunteers gave 2.5 ml peripheral blood for whole-blood RNA.

This rearrangement joins TRBV7-9 to TRBJ2-1; 9 nucleotides agree with TRBD2. The source is a female donor in good health. CDR3 sequence reads: CASSSSSGSSYNEQFF. The CDR3 region has the DNA TGTGCCAGCAGCTCCAGTAGCGGGAGTTCCTACAATGAGCAGTTCTTC.